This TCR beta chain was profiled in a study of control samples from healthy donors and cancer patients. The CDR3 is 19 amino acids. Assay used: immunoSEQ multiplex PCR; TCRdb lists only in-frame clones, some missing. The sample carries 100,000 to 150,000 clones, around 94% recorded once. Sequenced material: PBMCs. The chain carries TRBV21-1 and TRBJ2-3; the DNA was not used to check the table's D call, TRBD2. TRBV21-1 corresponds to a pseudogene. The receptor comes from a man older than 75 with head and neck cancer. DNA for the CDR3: TGTGCCAGCAGCAAAGGGAGGCGGGGGGTGCCTCACCCCACAGATACGCAGTATTTT. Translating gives CASSKGRRGVPHPTDTQYF.